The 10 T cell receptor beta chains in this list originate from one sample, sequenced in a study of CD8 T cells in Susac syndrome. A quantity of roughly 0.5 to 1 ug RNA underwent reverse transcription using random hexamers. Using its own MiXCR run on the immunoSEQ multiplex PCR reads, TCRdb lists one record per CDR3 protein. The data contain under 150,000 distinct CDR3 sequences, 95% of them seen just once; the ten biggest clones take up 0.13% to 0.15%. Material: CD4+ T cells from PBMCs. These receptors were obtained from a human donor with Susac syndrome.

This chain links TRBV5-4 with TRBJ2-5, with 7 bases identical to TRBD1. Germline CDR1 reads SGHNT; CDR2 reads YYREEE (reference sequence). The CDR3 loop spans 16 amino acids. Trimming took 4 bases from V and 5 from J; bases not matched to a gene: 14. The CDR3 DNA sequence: TGTGCCAGCAGCCAAGATGAAAACAGGGGTCGGGAGACCCAGTACTTC. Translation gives CASSQDENRGRETQYF.

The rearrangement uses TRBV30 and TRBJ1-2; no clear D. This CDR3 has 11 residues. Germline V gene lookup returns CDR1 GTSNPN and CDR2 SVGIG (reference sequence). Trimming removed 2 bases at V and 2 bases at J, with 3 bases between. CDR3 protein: CAWSSNYGYTF. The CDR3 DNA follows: TGTGCCTGGAGTTCGAACTATGGCTACACCTTC.

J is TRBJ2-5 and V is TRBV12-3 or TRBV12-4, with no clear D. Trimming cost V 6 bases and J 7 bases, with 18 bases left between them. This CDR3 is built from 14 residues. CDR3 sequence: CASSQIGVTGTQYF. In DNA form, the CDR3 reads TGTGCCAGCAGCCAAATTGGGGTGACGGGGACCCAGTACTTC.

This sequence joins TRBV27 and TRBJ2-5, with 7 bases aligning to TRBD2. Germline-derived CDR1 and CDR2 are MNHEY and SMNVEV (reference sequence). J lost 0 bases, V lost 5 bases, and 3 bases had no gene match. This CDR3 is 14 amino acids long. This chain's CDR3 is CASSPGTNQETQYF. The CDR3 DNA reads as TGTGCCAGCAGTCCCGGGACTAACCAAGAGACCCAGTACTTC.

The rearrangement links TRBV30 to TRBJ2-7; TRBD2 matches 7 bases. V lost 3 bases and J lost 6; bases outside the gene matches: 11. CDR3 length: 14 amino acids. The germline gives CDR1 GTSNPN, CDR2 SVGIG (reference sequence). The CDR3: CAWSSWRERFEQYF. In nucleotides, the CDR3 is TGTGCCTGGAGCTCTTGGCGGGAGCGTTTCGAGCAGTACTTC.

This chain's CDR3 is CSAEADRAANYGYTF. In nucleotides, the CDR3 is TGCAGTGCTGAAGCTGACAGGGCAGCTAACTATGGCTACACCTTC. V is TRBV20-1 and J is TRBJ1-2, with TRBD1 matching over 7 bases. CDR3 length: 15 residues. V was pared by 5 bases and J by 0 bases, with 9 bases of the junction left unmatched. From germline, CDR1 is DFQATT and CDR2 SNEGSKA (reference sequence).

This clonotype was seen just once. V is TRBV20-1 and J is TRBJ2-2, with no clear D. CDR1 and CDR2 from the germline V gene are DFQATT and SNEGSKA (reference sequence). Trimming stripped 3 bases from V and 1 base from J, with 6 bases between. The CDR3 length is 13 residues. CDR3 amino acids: CSASYQNTGELFF. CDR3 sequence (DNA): TGCAGTGCTAGTTATCAGAACACCGGGGAGCTGTTTTTT.

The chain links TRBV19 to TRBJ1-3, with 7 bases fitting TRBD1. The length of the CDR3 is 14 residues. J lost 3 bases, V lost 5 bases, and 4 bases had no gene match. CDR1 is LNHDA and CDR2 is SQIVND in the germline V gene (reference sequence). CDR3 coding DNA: TGTGCCAGTAGTCCTACAGGGGATGGAAACACCATATATTTT. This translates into CASSPTGDGNTIYF.

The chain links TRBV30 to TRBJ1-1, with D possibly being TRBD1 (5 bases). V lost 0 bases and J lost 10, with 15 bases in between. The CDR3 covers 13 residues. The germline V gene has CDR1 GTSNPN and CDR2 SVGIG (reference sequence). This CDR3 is CAWSVKPGTRAFF. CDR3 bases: TGTGCCTGGAGTGTAAAGCCCGGGACGAGAGCTTTCTTT.

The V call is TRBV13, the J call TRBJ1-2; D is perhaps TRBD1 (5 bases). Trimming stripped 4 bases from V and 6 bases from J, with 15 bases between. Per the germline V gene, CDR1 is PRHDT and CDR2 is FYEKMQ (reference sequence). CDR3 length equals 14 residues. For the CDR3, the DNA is TGTGCCAGCAGCTCGAGGGCCAGGGTGCATGGCTACACCTTC. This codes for CASSSRARVHGYTF.